These 3 T cell receptor beta chains came from one sample sequenced in a study of CD8 T cells in Susac syndrome. The authors reverse transcribed about 0.5 to 1 ug RNA with random hexamers. TCRdb re-analysed the immunoSEQ multiplex PCR reads in MiXCR, keeping a single row per CDR3 protein. The table lists about 430,000 distinct CDR3 sequences, more than 70% of them singletons, with under 0.15% in the top ten. The sequencing sample was made of CD8+ T cells from PBMCs. These receptors all stem from a human donor with multiple sclerosis.

The CDR3 region is CASSSTGRYEQYF. In DNA, the CDR3 is TGTGCCAGCAGTTCGACAGGGAGGTACGAGCAGTACTTC. This chain joins TRBV28 and TRBJ2-7; TRBD1 might be the D (7 bases). Germline-derived CDR1 and CDR2 are MDHEN and SYDVKM. The CDR3 has 13 amino acids. V was trimmed by 4 bases and J by 4 bases, leaving 11 bases between them.

The gene calls are TRBV19 and TRBJ1-1, with 7 positions matching TRBD1. The CDR3 consists of 16 residues. The V segment lost 3 bases and the J segment 0 bases; nucleotides outside the gene matches: 7. Germline loops: CDR1 LNHDA, CDR2 SQIVND (reference sequence). CDR3 DNA sequence: TGTGCCAGTAGTATCAGAGGCAGGGGGATGAACACTGAAGCTTTCTTT. This sequence encodes CASSIRGRGMNTEAFF.

J is TRBJ1-1 and V is TRBV20-1; TRBD1 might be the D (6 bases). The CDR3 has 14 residues. CDR1 and CDR2 (germline): DFQATT, SNEGSKA (reference sequence). V was clipped by 5 bases and J by 0 bases, with 13 bases between them. CDR3 in amino acids: CSALIRGMNTEAFF. CDR3 bases: TGCAGTGCTCTGATCAGGGGCATGAACACTGAAGCTTTCTTT.